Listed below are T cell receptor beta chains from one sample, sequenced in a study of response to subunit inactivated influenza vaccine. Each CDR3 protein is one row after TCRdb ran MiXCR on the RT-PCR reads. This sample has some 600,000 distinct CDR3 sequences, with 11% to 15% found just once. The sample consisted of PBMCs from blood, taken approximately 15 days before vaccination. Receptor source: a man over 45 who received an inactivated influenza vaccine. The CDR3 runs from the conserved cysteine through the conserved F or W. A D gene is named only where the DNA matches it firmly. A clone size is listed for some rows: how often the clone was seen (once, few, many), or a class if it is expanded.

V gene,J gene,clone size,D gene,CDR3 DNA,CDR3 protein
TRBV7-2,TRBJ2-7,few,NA,TGTGCCAGCAGCTTAGAGGACTCCTACGAGCAGTACTTC,CASSLEDSYEQYF
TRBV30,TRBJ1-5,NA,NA,TGTGCCTGGAGTATTAAGGGGTCTAGGCCCCAGCATTTT,CAWSIKGSRPQHF
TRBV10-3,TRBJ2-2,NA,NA,TGTGCCATCAGTGAGGCAGGGGAGGGCACCGGGGAGCTGTTTTTT,CAISEAGEGTGELFF
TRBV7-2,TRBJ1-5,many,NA,TGTGCCAGCAGCTCCCGGACCAGAAGGTCGTTGTTTCAGCCCCAGCATTTT,CASSSRTRRSLFQPQHF
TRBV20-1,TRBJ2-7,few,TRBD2,TGCAGCGCCATAGGCGGGAGGGACCACGAGCAGTACTTC,CSAIGGRDHEQYF
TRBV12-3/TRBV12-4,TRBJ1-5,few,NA,TGTGCCAGCAGGGCCGTGGGGGATCAGCCCCAGCATTTT,CASRAVGDQPQHF
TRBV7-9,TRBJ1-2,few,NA,TGTGCCAGCAGCGAGCGGACCCCGCGAAGCTATGGCTACACCTTC,CASSERTPRSYGYTF
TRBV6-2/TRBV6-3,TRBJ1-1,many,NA,TGTGCCAGCAGTTACTCCGGCCGCTTCTCCACTGAAGCTTTCTTT,CASSYSGRFSTEAFF
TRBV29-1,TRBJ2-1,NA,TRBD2,TGCAGCGCGGGGGGGGGGCTAGCGGACTACAATGAGCAGTTCTTC,CSAGGGLADYNEQFF
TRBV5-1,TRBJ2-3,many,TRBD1,TGCGCCAGCAGCACCGGGACAGGGATGGATACGCAGTATTTT,CASSTGTGMDTQYF
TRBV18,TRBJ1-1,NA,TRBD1,TGTGCCAGCTCAGAGAGACAGGGGGCCCTGAACACTGAAGCTTTCTTT,CASSERQGALNTEAFF
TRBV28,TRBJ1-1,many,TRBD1,TGTGCCAGCAGAAGGGGGCGAAATACTGAAGCTTTCTTT,CASRRGRNTEAFF
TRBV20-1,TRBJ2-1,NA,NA,TGCAGTGCTAGAGATTTCGCCCTAGTTAGGGATGAGCAGTTCTTC,CSARDFALVRDEQFF
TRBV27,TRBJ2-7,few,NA,TGTGCCAGCAAGGAAGGGATCGAGCAGTACTTC,CASKEGIEQYF
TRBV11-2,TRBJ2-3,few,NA,TGTGCCAGCAGCGTTAATAGGGCACTAGATACGCAGTATTTT,CASSVNRALDTQYF
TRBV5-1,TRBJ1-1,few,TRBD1,TGCGCCAGCAGCCCTGGACAGGGAATTAGCCGCGAAGCTTTCTTT,CASSPGQGISREAFF